A single sample is the source of the 13 T cell receptor beta chains below, sequenced in a study of cytomegalovirus exposure and HLA in healthy donors. The PCR made use of 60 Vbeta and 13 Jbeta primers. Produced via immunoSEQ multiplex PCR; TCRdb's table is partial and in-frame only. Of around 140,000 clones in the sample, about 75% were seen once. Sequencing was carried out using PBMCs. These receptor sequences come from a man in his forties in good health and CMV-seronegative.

The chain employs TRBV7-2 and TRBJ2-1; TRBD2 matches at 12 bases. Germline values: CDR1 SGHTA, CDR2 FQGNSA. V gave up 0 bases and J gave up 4 bases; unmatched junction bases: 7. The CDR3 covers 18 residues. CDR3 DNA sequence: TGTGCCAGCAGCTTAGCGCCACTAGCGGGGGGCAGATACAATGAGCAGTTCTTC. Amino acids: CASSLAPLAGGRYNEQFF.

V is TRBV2 and J is TRBJ1-2; 11 bases are shared with TRBD1. Germline V gene lookup returns CDR1 SNHLY and CDR2 FYNNEI. The CDR3 loop spans 15 amino acids. V was pared by 6 bases and J by 8 bases, with 11 bases of the junction left unmatched. The CDR3 region is CASSDGTGGGGGYTF. The CDR3 bases are TGTGCCAGCAGCGATGGGACAGGGGGAGGAGGAGGCTACACCTTC.

The chain links TRBV7-2 to TRBJ1-1, with 8 bases that match TRBD1. The CDR3 sequence is 15 residues long. The junction had 7 bases not matched to a gene; V was cut back by 3 bases and J by 4 bases. Per germline, CDR1 SGHTA and CDR2 FQGNSA. The chain's CDR3 is CASSLLRGRVTEAFF. The CDR3 bases are TGTGCCAGCAGCTTGCTCAGGGGGCGAGTCACTGAAGCTTTCTTT.

V and J are TRBV7-2 and TRBJ2-7; 8 nucleotides line up with TRBD2. CDR3 length: 16 amino acids. Germline CDR1 and CDR2: SGHTA and FQGNSA. V shed 5 bases, J shed 2 bases, and the junction held 11 bases outside the gene matches. The CDR3 DNA reads TGTGCCAGCAGCCTTAGTCAACTAGCGGATCCCTACGAGCAGTACTTC. Protein product: CASSLSQLADPYEQYF. The complete variable domain, with remaining parts taken from reference TRBV7-2 and TRBJ2-7, reads GAGVSQSPSNKVTEKGKDVELRCDPISGHTALYWYRQSLGQGLEFLIYFQGNSAPDKSGLPSDRFSAERTGGSVSTLTIQRTQQEDSAVYLCASSLSQLADPYEQYFGPGTRLTVT.

V gene TRBV5-8 combines with J gene TRBJ2-2; TRBD1 is a possible D gene (6 bases). Trimming took off 1 base at V and 4 bases at J, with 11 bases between the two ends. This CDR3 contains 15 residues. The germline V gene encodes CDR1 SGHTS and CDR2 YDEGEE. The CDR3 nucleotides are TGTGCCAGCAGCTTGTGGCAGGGGAGCACCGGGGAGCTGTTTTTT. Its translation is CASSLWQGSTGELFF.

This clone was observed once. The V and J genes are TRBV2 and TRBJ2-5; tentatively, D is TRBD2 (6 bases). Per germline, CDR1 SNHLY and CDR2 FYNNEI. V lost 2 bases, J lost 5 bases, and 15 bases lay in between. The CDR3 spans 15 residues. The CDR3 bases are TGTGCCAGCAGTGAACAAGGGAGGTGGTGGGAGACCCAGTACTTC. Translation: CASSEQGRWWETQYF. The variable domain in full, with the rest retrieved from reference TRBV2 and TRBJ2-5, is EPEVTQTPSHQVTQMGQEVILRCVPISNHLYFYWYRQILGQKVEFLVSFYNNEISEKSEIFDDQFSVERPDGSNFTLKIRSTKLEDSAMYFCASSEQGRWWETQYFGPGTRLLVL.

The chain employs TRBV6-4 and TRBJ2-1; TRBD1 matches at 9 bases. J was trimmed by 4 bases and V by 0 bases; bases with no gene match: 1. The germline V gene encodes CDR1 MRHNA and CDR2 SNTAGT. This CDR3 contains 15 residues. The CDR3 nucleotides read TGTGCCAGCAGTGACTCGACAGGGGGGTACAATGAGCAGTTCTTC. It yields the protein CASSDSTGGYNEQFF.

The chain uses TRBV18 and TRBJ1-1, with 7 bases lining up with TRBD1. With 1 base clipped from V and 3 bases from J, the junction kept 2 bases outside the gene matches. CDR1 is KGHSH, CDR2 LQKENI, per germline. This CDR3 comprises 14 residues. CDR3 sequence reads: CASSPQGAYTEAFF. CDR3 nucleotides: TGTGCCAGCTCACCACAGGGGGCATACACTGAAGCTTTCTTT.

The CDR3 sequence: CSATSLDSLFTDTQYF. The CDR3 coding sequence is TGCAGCGCCACCTCCCTGGACAGCCTCTTCACAGATACGCAGTATTTT. This sequence joins TRBV29-1 and TRBJ2-3; weak D call: TRBD1 (6 bases). From germline, CDR1 is SQVTM and CDR2 ANQGSEA. The CDR3 contains 16 residues. Trimming removed 7 bases from V and 2 bases from J, with 22 bases in between.

The chain links TRBV7-9 to TRBJ2-5; 7 bases align to TRBD1. Germline V gives CDR1 SEHNR, CDR2 FQNEAQ (reference sequence). The CDR3 contains 11 residues. V lost 4 bases, J lost 13 bases, and 6 bases stayed unmatched. The CDR3 region is CASSSRGQWYF. CDR3 bases: TGTGCCAGCAGCTCAAGGGGACAGTGGTACTTC. The full variable domain, its missing parts supplied by reference TRBV7-9 and TRBJ2-5, is DTGVSQNPRHKITKRGQNVTFRCDPISEHNRLYWYRQTLGQGPEFLTYFQNEAQLEKSRLLSDRFSAERPKGSFSTLEIQRTEQGDSAMYLCASSSRGQWYFGPGTRLLVL.

The V and J genes are TRBV19 and TRBJ2-7; 11 bases match TRBD1. V lost 4 bases and J lost 3; bases outside the gene matches: 8. CDR3 length: 16 amino acids. Per the germline V gene, CDR1 is LNHDA and CDR2 is SQIVND (reference sequence). The CDR3 region is CASSKGTGGPLYEQYF. CDR3 coding DNA: TGTGCCAGTAGTAAAGGGACAGGGGGTCCCCTCTACGAGCAGTACTTC.

This clone turned up a few times. This rearrangement joins TRBV5-6 to TRBJ1-5; TRBD1 might be the D (6 bases). Trimming removed 0 bases from V and 2 bases from J, with 6 bases in between. The germline CDR1 and CDR2 sequences are SGHDT and YYEEEE. CDR3 length: 14 residues. The CDR3 is CASSLDRGNQPQHF. CDR3 bases: TGTGCCAGCAGCTTGGACAGGGGCAATCAGCCCCAGCATTTT.

This clone was observed a few times. The V call is TRBV7-9, the J call TRBJ1-2, with 8 bases identical to TRBD1. This CDR3 has 16 amino acids. Germline V gives CDR1 SEHNR, CDR2 FQNEAQ (reference sequence). Trimming took 4 bases from V and 3 from J; bases not matched to a gene: 10. CDR3 DNA: TGTGCCAGCAGCTCCATCCCGGGACAGGAGGACTATGGCTACACCTTC. It encodes CASSSIPGQEDYGYTF.